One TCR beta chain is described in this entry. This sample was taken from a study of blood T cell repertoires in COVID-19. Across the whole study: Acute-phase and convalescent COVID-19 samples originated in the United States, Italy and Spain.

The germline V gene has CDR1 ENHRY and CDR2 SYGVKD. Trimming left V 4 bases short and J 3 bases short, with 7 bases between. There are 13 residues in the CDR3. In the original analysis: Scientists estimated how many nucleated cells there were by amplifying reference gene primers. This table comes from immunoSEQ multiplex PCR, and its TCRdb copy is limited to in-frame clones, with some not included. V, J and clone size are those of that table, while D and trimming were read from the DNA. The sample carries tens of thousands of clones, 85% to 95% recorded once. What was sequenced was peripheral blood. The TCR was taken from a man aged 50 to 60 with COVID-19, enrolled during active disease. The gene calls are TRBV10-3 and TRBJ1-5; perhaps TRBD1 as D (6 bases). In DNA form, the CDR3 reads TGTGCCATCAGTGGGGACATCAATCAGCCCCAGCATTTT. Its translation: CAISGDINQPQHF.